The subject of this entry is one T cell receptor (beta chain). This specimen comes from a study of blood T cell repertoires in COVID-19. Per the original methods: Reference gene primers were amplified, and this amplification served to estimate nucleated cell counts. Generated by immunoSEQ multiplex PCR, the TCRdb table keeps only in-frame clones and is missing some. The V and J calls and clone size were taken over from that table, and D and trimming were inferred from the DNA. The repertoire holds 150,000 to 200,000 clones, with roughly nine tenths as singletons. This clonotype originated in a man aged 60 to 69 with active or convalescent COVID-19. The sample taken for sequencing was peripheral blood.

The CDR3 DNA follows: TGTGCCAGCAGCTTGGGGGACAGGGTTGGGAATGAGCAGTTCTTC. The encoded protein is CASSLGDRVGNEQFF. The gene calls are TRBV5-8 and TRBJ2-1, with 9 bases that match TRBD1. This CDR3 contains 15 residues. The J segment lost 7 bases and the V segment lost 0 bases, leaving 5 bases of the junction unmatched. The germline gives CDR1 SGHTS, CDR2 YDEGEE. The entire variable domain, with the rest obtained from reference TRBV5-8 and TRBJ2-1, is as follows: EAGVTQSPTHLIKTRGQQATLRCSPISGHTSVYWYQQALGLGLQFLLWYDEGEERNRGNFPPRFSGRQFPNYSSELNVNALELEDSALYLCASSLGDRVGNEQFFGPGTRLTVL.